This entry lists 18 T cell receptor beta chains sequenced from one sample in a study of CD8+CD57+ T cells in acquired aplastic anemia. The TCR beta profiling, which covered VDJ combination and CDR3 sequence, was carried out using genomic DNA as the template. In TCRdb, the reads were re-called with MiXCR into one record per CDR3 protein. The profile shows some 190,000 distinct CDR3 sequences, about half of them singletons. Sequencing input: sorted CD4+, CD8+, or CD8+CD57+ T cells (not recorded which) from PBMCs. The receptor source for this set is a human donor in good health, serving as a control.

This clonotype has ten or more counts. The genes are TRBV5-6 and TRBJ2-3; D possibly corresponds to TRBD2 (5 bases). The germline V gene encodes CDR1 SGHDT and CDR2 YYEEEE. Trimming shortened V by 0 bases and J by 2 bases, and 10 bases separated the two germline ends. CDR3 length: 15 residues. The CDR3: CASSLGLAPTDTQYF. CDR3 DNA: TGTGCCAGCAGCTTGGGGCTAGCCCCCACAGATACGCAGTATTTT.

This clonotype was found many times. The chain is built from TRBV7-2 and TRBJ2-1; TRBD2 matches 10 bases. CDR1 is SGHTA, CDR2 FQGNSA, per germline. The J segment lost 7 bases and the V segment lost 0 bases, leaving 3 bases of the junction unmatched. The CDR3 covers 15 residues. The CDR3 loop reads CASSLALAGWNEQFF. The CDR3 coding sequence is TGTGCCAGCAGCTTAGCACTAGCGGGGTGGAATGAGCAGTTCTTC.

In regard to this clonotype: The junction shows a germline mismatch at one end, possibly a read error. This sequence joins TRBV9 and TRBJ2-5, with 8 bases fitting TRBD1. Per germline, CDR1 SGDLS and CDR2 YYNGEE. The CDR3 consists of 13 residues. The CDR3 protein is CASSTGDQETQYF. The CDR3 nucleotides are TGCGCCAGTTCGACAGGGGACCAAGAGACCCAGTACTTC.

This clonotype was found many times. The chain couples TRBV4-1 to TRBJ2-5, with 10 nucleotides matching TRBD2. From germline, CDR1 is MGHRA and CDR2 YSYEKL. Germline trimming cut 0 bases from V and 5 bases from J; bases unmatched to any gene: 9. The CDR3 contains 17 residues. The CDR3 here is CASSQDLQRGGRETQYF. The CDR3 DNA reads as TGCGCCAGCAGCCAAGATCTCCAGCGGGGGGGCCGGGAGACCCAGTACTTC.

This clonotype was recorded at least ten times. The chain uses TRBV5-1 and TRBJ2-7; possibly TRBD1 for D (7 bases). Germline CDR1 SGHRS, CDR2 YFSETQ. The CDR3 has 16 residues. V lost 3 bases, J lost 2 bases, and 18 bases lay in between. The CDR3 sequence is CASSSTTGRLAYEQYF. As DNA, the CDR3 is TGCGCCAGCAGCTCGACGACAGGGAGGTTAGCCTACGAGCAGTACTTC.

The chain recombines TRBV6-5 with TRBJ1-2; a weak D match, TRBD1 (6 bases). CDR1 and CDR2 from the germline V gene are MNHEY and SVGAGI. V shed 2 bases and J shed 5 bases, with 12 bases lying between them. The length of the CDR3 is 14 residues. Here the CDR3 reads CASSYDYTGYGYTF. The CDR3, as DNA: TGTGCCAGCAGTTACGACTATACAGGGTATGGCTACACCTTC.

On this clonotype itself: One junction end does not reproduce the germline sequence, and a read error may be involved. The V call is TRBV10-3, the J call TRBJ1-5; D is ambiguous. This CDR3 has 12 amino acids. CDR1 and CDR2 from the germline V gene are ENHRY and SYGVKD. CDR3 region: CAISEPVGSQHF. The CDR3 coding sequence is TGTGCCATCAGTGAGCCGGTGGGCTCCCAGCATTTC.

This clonotype was seen ten or more times. V usage is TRBV20-1 and J usage is TRBJ2-7, with 7 positions matching TRBD1. V shed 5 bases and J 5 bases; nucleotides not matched to a gene: 15. CDR3 length equals 15 residues. Germline loops: CDR1 DFQATT, CDR2 SNEGSKA (reference sequence). CDR3: CSAPRRTGLSHEQYF. In nucleotides, the CDR3 is TGCAGTGCTCCTCGCCGGACAGGTTTAAGCCACGAGCAGTACTTC.

The chain couples TRBV7-3 to TRBJ2-3; TRBD2 matches 10 bases. V shed 4 bases and J 0 bases; nucleotides not matched to a gene: 4. The CDR3 covers 16 residues. Germline loops: CDR1 SGHTA, CDR2 FQGTGA. This CDR3 is CASSSNSGGSTDTQYF. In nucleotides, the CDR3 is TGTGCCAGCAGCTCAAATAGCGGGGGGAGCACAGATACGCAGTATTTT.

On this clonotype itself: With a much larger clone just one base away, this may be a read error. V usage is TRBV24-1 and J usage is TRBJ1-4; D possibly corresponds to TRBD1 (6 bases). CDR3 length: 14 residues. Per germline, CDR1 KGHDR and CDR2 SFDVKD. V was pared by 11 bases and J by 3 bases, with 15 bases between. CDR3 sequence reads: CASRSGQSNEKLFF. The CDR3 DNA is TGTGCCAGCAGGTCAGGACAGTCTAATGAAAAACTGTTTTTT.

This clonotype was recorded a few times. The rearrangement joins TRBV18 to TRBJ2-3; D possibly uses TRBD1 or TRBD2 (5 bases each). Trimming took off 7 bases at V and 2 bases at J, with 16 bases between the two ends. Per the germline V gene, CDR1 is KGHSH and CDR2 is LQKENI. This CDR3 has 15 residues. CDR3 sequence: CASLRPGRSTDTQYF. In DNA form, the CDR3 reads TGTGCCAGCTTGCGGCCGGGACGTTCCACAGATACGCAGTATTTT. Drawing the rest from reference TRBV18 and TRBJ2-3, the complete variable domain is NAGVMQNPRHLVRRRGQEARLRCSPMKGHSHVYWYRQLPEEGLKFMVYLQKENIIDESGMPKERFSAEFPKEGPSILRIQQVVRGDSAAYFCASLRPGRSTDTQYFGPGTRLTVL.

This clonotype was detected a few times. This could be a read error, since a much larger clone is one nucleotide away. The chain recombines TRBV7-3 with TRBJ2-2, with TRBD2 identical over 11 bases. Germline-derived CDR1 and CDR2 are SGHTA and FQGTGA. The CDR3 is 19 residues long. V trimming: 0 bases; J trimming: 6 bases; junction bases outside the gene matches: 12. The CDR3 is CASSLTHPLAGGNAGELFF. The CDR3 nucleotides are TGTGCCAGCAGCTTAACGCACCCCCTAGCGGGGGGTAACGCCGGGGAGCTGTTTTTT.

This clonotype was seen a handful of times. A much larger clone lies one base from this, so it may be a read error. The genes are TRBV10-3 and TRBJ2-7; possible D gene TRBD2, 7 bases. The CDR3 extends over 15 amino acids. The germline CDR1 and CDR2 sequences are ENHRY and SYGVKD. V dropped 3 bases and J dropped 2 bases, with 14 bases sitting between them. The CDR3 nucleotides read TGTGCCATCAGTGAAGCTAGGGGGGGACCCTACGAGCAGTACTTC. Protein: CAISEARGGPYEQYF.

This clonotype was detected ten times or more. The CDR3 spells CASSLVEGRGDTQYF. The CDR3 DNA follows: TGTGCCAGCAGCTTAGTGGAGGGGCGGGGAGATACGCAGTATTTT. This chain uses TRBV7-9 with TRBJ2-3, with D possibly TRBD2 on 6 matching bases. The CDR3 loop spans 15 amino acids. Trimming shortened V by 1 base and J by 5 bases, and 13 bases separated the two germline ends. In germline, CDR1 is SEHNR, CDR2 FQNEAQ (reference sequence).

This clonotype showed up many times. The gene calls are TRBV12-3 or TRBV12-4 and TRBJ2-5; D uncertain. V was clipped by 3 bases and J by 2 bases, with 10 bases between them. The CDR3 runs to 14 residues. CDR3 in DNA: TGTGCCAGCAGTTTGTGGACCCTGCAAGAGACCCAGTACTTC. Translating it yields CASSLWTLQETQYF.

The sample holds many counts of this clonotype. CDR3 in amino acids: CSASVTGVLAYEQYF. In nucleotides, the CDR3 is TGCAGTGCTAGCGTGACAGGGGTTTTAGCCTACGAGCAGTACTTC. This chain connects TRBV20-1 to TRBJ2-7, with TRBD1 matching over 8 bases. Per germline, CDR1 DFQATT and CDR2 SNEGSKA (reference sequence). This CDR3 has 15 amino acids. The ends lost 3 bases at V and 2 bases at J; junction bases unmatched: 9.

This clonotype appeared many times. The chain joins TRBV18 to TRBJ2-7, with no clear D. V was clipped by 3 bases and J by 1 base, with 7 bases between them. Germline CDR1 reads KGHSH; CDR2 reads LQKENI. The CDR3 covers 13 residues. The chain's CDR3 is CASSPASSYEQYF. In DNA form, the CDR3 reads TGTGCCAGCTCACCGGCCAGTTCCTACGAGCAGTACTTC.

The rearrangement links TRBV10-1 to TRBJ1-3; D is possibly TRBD1 (5 bases). V lost 7 bases, J lost 1 base, and 11 bases lay in between. Germline values: CDR1 WNHNN, CDR2 SYGVQD (reference sequence). The length of the CDR3 is 14 residues. This chain's CDR3 is CASILQASGNTIYF. CDR3 DNA: TGCGCCAGCATCCTACAGGCTTCTGGAAACACCATATATTTT.